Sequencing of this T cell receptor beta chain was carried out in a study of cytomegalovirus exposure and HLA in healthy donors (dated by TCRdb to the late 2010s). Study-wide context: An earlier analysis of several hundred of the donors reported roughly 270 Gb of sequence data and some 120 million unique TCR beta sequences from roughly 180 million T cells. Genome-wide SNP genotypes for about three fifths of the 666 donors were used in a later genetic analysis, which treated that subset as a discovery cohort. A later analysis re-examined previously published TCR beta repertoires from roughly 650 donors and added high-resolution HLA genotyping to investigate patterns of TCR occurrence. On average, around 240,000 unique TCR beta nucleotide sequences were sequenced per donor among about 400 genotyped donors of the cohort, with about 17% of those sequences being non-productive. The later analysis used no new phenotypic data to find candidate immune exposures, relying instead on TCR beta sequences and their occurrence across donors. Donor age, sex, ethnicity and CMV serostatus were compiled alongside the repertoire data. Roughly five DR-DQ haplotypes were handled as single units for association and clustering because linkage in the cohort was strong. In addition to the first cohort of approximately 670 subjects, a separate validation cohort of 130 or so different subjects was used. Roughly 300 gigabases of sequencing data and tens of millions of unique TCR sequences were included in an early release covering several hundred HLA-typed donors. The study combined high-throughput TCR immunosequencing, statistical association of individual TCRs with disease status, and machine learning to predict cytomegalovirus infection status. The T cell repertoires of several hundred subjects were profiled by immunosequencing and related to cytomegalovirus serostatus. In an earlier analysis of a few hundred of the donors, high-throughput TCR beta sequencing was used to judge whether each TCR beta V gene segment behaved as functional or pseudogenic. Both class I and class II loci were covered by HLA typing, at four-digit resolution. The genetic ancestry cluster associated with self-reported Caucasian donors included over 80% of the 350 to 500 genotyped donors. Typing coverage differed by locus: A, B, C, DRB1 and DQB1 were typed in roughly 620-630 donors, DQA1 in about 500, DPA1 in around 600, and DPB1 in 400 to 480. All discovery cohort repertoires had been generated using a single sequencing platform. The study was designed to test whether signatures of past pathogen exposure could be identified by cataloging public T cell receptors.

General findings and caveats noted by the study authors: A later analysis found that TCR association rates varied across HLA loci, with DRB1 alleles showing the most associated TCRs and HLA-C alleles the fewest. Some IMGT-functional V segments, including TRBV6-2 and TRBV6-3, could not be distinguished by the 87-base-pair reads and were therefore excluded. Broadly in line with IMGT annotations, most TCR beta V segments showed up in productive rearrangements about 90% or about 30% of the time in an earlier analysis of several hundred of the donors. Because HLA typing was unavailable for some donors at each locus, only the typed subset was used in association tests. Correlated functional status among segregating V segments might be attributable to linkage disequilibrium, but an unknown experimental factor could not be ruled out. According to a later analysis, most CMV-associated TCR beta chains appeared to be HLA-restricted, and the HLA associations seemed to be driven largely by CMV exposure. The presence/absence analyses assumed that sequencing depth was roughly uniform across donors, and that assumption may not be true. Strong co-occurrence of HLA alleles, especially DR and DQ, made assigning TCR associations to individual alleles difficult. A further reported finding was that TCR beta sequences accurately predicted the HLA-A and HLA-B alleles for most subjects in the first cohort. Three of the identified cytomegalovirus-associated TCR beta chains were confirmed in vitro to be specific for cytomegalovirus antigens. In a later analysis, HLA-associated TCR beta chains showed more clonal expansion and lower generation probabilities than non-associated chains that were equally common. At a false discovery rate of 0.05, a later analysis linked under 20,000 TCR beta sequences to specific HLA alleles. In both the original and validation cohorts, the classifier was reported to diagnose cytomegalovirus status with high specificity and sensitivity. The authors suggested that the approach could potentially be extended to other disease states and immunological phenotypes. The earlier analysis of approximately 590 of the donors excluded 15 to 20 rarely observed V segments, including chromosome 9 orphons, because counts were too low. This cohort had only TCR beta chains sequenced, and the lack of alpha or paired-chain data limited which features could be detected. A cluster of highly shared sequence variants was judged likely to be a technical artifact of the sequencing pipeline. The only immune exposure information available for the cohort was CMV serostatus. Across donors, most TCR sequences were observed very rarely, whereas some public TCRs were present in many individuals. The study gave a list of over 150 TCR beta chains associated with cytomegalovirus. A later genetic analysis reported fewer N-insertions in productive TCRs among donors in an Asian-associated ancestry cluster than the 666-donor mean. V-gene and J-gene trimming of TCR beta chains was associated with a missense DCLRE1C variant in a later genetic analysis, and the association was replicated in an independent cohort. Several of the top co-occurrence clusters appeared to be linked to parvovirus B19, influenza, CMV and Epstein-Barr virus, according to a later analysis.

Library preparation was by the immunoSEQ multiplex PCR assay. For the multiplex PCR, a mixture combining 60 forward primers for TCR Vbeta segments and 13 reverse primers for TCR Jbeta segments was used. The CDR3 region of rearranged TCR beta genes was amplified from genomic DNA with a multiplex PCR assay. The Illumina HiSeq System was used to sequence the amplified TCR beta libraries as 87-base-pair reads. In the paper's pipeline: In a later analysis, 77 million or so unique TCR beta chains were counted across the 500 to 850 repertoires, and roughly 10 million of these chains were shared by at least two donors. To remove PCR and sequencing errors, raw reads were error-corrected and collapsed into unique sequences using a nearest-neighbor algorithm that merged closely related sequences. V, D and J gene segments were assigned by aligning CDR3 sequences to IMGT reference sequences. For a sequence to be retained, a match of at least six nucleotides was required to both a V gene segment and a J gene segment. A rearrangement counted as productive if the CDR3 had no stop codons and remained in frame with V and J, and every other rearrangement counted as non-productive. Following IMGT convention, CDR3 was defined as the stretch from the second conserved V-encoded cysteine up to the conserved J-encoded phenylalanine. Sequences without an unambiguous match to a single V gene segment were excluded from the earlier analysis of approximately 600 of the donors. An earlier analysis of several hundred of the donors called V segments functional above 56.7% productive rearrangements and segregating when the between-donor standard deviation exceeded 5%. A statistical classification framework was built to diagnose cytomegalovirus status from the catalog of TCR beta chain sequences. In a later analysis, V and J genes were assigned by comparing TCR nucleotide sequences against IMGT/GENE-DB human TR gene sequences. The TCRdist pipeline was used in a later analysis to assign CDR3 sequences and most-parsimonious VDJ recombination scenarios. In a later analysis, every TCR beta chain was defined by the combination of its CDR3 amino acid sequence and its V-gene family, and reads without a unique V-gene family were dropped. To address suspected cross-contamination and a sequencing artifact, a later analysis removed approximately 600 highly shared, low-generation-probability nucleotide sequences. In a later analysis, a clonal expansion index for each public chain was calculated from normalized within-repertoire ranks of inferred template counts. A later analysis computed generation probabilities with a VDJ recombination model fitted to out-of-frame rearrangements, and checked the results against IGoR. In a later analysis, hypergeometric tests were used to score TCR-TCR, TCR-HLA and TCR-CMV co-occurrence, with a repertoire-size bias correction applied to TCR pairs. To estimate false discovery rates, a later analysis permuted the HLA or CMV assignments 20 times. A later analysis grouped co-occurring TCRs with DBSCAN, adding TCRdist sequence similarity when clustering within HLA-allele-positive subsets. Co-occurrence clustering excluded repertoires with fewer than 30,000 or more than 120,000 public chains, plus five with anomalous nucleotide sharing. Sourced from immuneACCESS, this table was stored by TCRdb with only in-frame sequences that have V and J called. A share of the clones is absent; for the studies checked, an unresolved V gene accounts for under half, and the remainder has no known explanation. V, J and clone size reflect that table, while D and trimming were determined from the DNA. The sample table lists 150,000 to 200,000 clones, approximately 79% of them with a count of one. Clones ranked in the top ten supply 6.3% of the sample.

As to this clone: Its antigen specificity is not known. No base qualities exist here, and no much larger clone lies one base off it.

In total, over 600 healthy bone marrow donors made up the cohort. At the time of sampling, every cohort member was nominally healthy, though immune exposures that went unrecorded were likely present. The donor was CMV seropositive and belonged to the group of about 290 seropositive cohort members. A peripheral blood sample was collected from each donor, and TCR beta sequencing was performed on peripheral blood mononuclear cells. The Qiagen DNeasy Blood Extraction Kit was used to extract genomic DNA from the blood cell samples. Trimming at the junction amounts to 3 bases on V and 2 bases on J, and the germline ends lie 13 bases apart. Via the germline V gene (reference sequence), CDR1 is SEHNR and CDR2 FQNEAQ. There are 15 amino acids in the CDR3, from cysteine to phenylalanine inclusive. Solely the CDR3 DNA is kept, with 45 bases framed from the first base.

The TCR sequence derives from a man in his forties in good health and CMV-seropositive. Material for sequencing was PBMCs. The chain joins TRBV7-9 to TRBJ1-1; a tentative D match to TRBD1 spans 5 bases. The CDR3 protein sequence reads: CASSFVEGLNTEAFF. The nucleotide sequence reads TGTGCCAGCAGCTTTGTCGAGGGACTCAACACTGAAGCTTTCTTT.